The entry below describes one T cell receptor beta chain. Antigen specificity is unknown. The data belong to a study of cytomegalovirus exposure and HLA in healthy donors. CDR1 is MNHEY and CDR2 is SMNVEV in the germline V gene (reference sequence). With V trimmed by 5 bases and J by 3 bases, 2 bases remained unmatched. The CDR3 is 13 residues long. Researchers ran the PCR with 60 Vbeta and 13 Jbeta primers. Only in-frame clones appear in the TCRdb table, and some are missing; sequencing was by immunoSEQ multiplex PCR. The sample carries some 180,000 clones, over 65% recorded once. Findings and limits, study-wide: A later analysis showed that HLA-associated TCR beta chains had undergone more clonal expansion than equally common others.

The genes are TRBV27 and TRBJ2-3; 7 bases match TRBD1. The receptor's source is a woman aged 55-75 years in good health and CMV-seropositive. The sample was PBMCs. CDR3 sequence: CASSDRATDTQYF. As DNA, the CDR3 is TGTGCCAGCAGTGACAGGGCGACAGATACGCAGTATTTT.